This passage covers 26 T cell receptor beta chains from one sample sequenced in a study of post-analysis software for immune sequencing data. Study results and limitations: Patients showed TRBV5-6, TRBV5-1 and TRBV20-1 among a few TRBV segments more frequent than in controls.

Researchers reported that TCR beta cDNA libraries carried unique molecular identifiers. MiXCR, run by TCRdb on the PCR reads, gives a single entry per CDR3 protein. This sample carries roughly 620,000 distinct CDR3 sequences, roughly two fifths of them seen once, and the ten largest clones take more than 1.5%. No antigen has been assigned to these receptors. What was sequenced was blood. The receptors were gathered from a girl aged 10-17 years with multiple sclerosis.

The rearrangement joins TRBV27 to TRBJ2-7; the match to TRBD2 covers 13 bases. The V gene end was trimmed by 5 bases and the J gene end by 0 bases; junction bases not matched to a gene: 10. Germline assignment: CDR1 MNHEY and CDR2 SMNVEV (reference sequence). This CDR3 has 18 residues. CDR3 region: CASSRTGTSGASSYEQYF. CDR3 nucleotides: TGTGCCAGCAGTCGAACCGGGACTAGCGGGGCTAGCTCCTACGAGCAGTACTTC.

The chain is built from TRBV12-3 or TRBV12-4 and TRBJ2-1; maybe TRBD2 (6 bases). V lost 7 bases, J lost 2 bases, and 15 bases lay in between. The CDR3 is 15 residues long. The CDR3 region is CASTLNWGAYNEQFF. The DNA for the CDR3 is TGTGCCAGCACCCTTAATTGGGGGGCCTACAATGAGCAGTTCTTC.

The table lists this clonotype with a few counts. The V gene is TRBV12-3 or TRBV12-4, the J gene TRBJ2-3; tentative D call: TRBD1 (6 bases). CDR3 length: 13 residues. Trimming stripped 3 bases from V and 4 bases from J, with 8 bases between. CDR3 residues: CASSFRQADTQYF. The CDR3 DNA sequence: TGTGCCAGCAGTTTTCGACAGGCAGATACGCAGTATTTT.

The V and J genes are TRBV5-5 and TRBJ2-5; D ambiguous. Germline V gives CDR1 SGHKS, CDR2 YYEKEE (reference sequence). V shed 2 bases and J shed 1 base, with 9 bases lying between them. CDR3 length: 14 residues. The CDR3 DNA is TGTGCCAGCAGCTTTGGACGGCTCCAAGAGACCCAGTACTTC. It encodes CASSFGRLQETQYF.

The chain has TRBV20-1 and TRBJ2-1; D unresolved. This CDR3 comprises 14 residues. Germline V gives CDR1 DFQATT, CDR2 SNEGSKA (reference sequence). V lost 4 bases, J lost 2 bases, and 12 bases lay in between. CDR3 sequence: CSAKVPRAYNEQFF. The CDR3 coding sequence is TGCAGTGCTAAGGTCCCCCGGGCCTACAATGAGCAGTTCTTC.

This clonotype was seen a few times. This sequence joins TRBV6-4 and TRBJ2-5; possibly TRBD2 for D (6 bases). This CDR3 contains 13 residues. Germline loops: CDR1 MRHNA, CDR2 SNTAGT. Trimming removed 8 bases from V and 2 bases from J, with 12 bases in between. The DNA for the CDR3 is TGTGCCAGCGGGGCTAGCGCACAAGAGACCCAGTACTTC. It codes for CASGASAQETQYF.

This clonotype was recorded once. The chain employs TRBV5-4 and TRBJ1-2; D perhaps matches TRBD1 (6 bases). The ends were cut back, 0 bases at V and 2 bases at J, with 17 bases in the middle. CDR1 and CDR2 (germline): SGHNT, YYREEE (reference sequence). CDR3 size: 17 residues. The CDR3 here is CASSLGGGAQGNYGYTF. The CDR3 coding sequence is TGTGCCAGCAGCTTGGGTGGCGGGGCCCAGGGGAACTATGGCTACACCTTC.

The rearrangement uses TRBV7-9 and TRBJ2-7; TRBD2 matches 7 bases. The CDR3 length is 17 residues. Germline V gene lookup returns CDR1 SEHNR and CDR2 FQNEAQ (reference sequence). Losses at the gene ends were 5 bases for V and 0 bases for J; bases not matched to a gene: 13. The CDR3 DNA sequence: TGTGCCAGCAGCCCACTAGCGAGGGGCCCAAGCTCCTACGAGCAGTACTTC. Its protein product is CASSPLARGPSSYEQYF.

The V and J genes are TRBV29-1 and TRBJ1-3; TRBD1 is a possible D gene (5 bases). This CDR3 is built from 15 residues. Trimming pared 0 bases from V and 0 bases from J, leaving 9 bases between. Germline values: CDR1 SQVTM, CDR2 ANQGSEA. CDR3 in DNA: TGCAGCGTTGAAGATCCAGGGAACTCTGGAAACACCATATATTTT. This gives the protein CSVEDPGNSGNTIYF.

The chain joins TRBV10-3 to TRBJ2-1; the D is unclear. The CDR3 runs to 14 residues. V was trimmed by 4 bases and J by 0 bases, leaving 7 bases between them. Per the germline V gene, CDR1 is ENHRY and CDR2 is SYGVKD. CDR3 protein: CAISGSGSYNEQFF. The CDR3 nucleotides are TGTGCCATCAGTGGAAGTGGCTCCTACAATGAGCAGTTCTTC.

With regard to this clonotype: A junction end diverges from the germline sequence, so it may reflect a read error. The genes are TRBV12-3 or TRBV12-4 and TRBJ2-3; 12 positions agree with TRBD2. The CDR3 is 17 amino acids. For the CDR3, the DNA is TGTGCCAGCAGTCCCGCTAGCGGGAGGGCGACCACAGATGCGCAGTATTTT. Encoded protein: CASSPASGRATTDAQYF.

The sample holds a few counts of this clonotype. The V call is TRBV10-2, the J call TRBJ2-5, with D perhaps TRBD1 (7 bases). The J call may be in error: the DNA end matches TRBJ2-7 better. Germline V lookup: CDR1 WSHSY, CDR2 SAAADI. CDR3 length: 14 residues. Written as DNA, the CDR3 is TGCGCCAGCAGAGAATCGGACAGGCGGGGCGAGCAGTACTTC. Translating gives CASRESDRRGEQYF.

This clonotype was counted between two and nine times. The J gene is TRBJ1-5, the V gene TRBV19, with a tentative D call TRBD1 (5 bases). V was pared by 5 bases and J by 0 bases, with 11 bases between. Germline V gene lookup returns CDR1 LNHDA and CDR2 SQIVND (reference sequence). CDR3 length equals 15 residues. Here the CDR3 reads CASSQGHYSNQPQHF. DNA for the CDR3: TGTGCCAGTAGTCAAGGACACTATAGCAATCAGCCCCAGCATTTT. Together with reference TRBV19 and TRBJ1-5, the CDR3 gives the full variable domain: DGGITQSPKYLFRKEGQNVTLSCEQNLNHDAMYWYRQDPGQGLRLIYYSQIVNDFQKGDIAEGYSVSREKKESFPLTVTSAQKNPTAFYLCASSQGHYSNQPQHFGDGTRLSIL.

The CDR3, as DNA: TGTGCCAGCAGTCCTCCGGTGGTCCGACTACCAAGCGGCGAGCAGTACTTC. Translating it yields CASSPPVVRLPSGEQYF. The chain uses TRBV12-3 or TRBV12-4 and TRBJ2-7, with D possibly matching TRBD2 (5 bases). Trimming pared 5 bases from V and 6 bases from J, leaving 26 bases between. The CDR3 extends over 17 amino acids.

In this sample, this clonotype turned up a few times. This chain links TRBV5-8 with TRBJ2-5; TRBD1 is a possible D gene (5 bases). CDR1 and CDR2 (germline): SGHTS, YDEGEE. CDR3 size: 14 residues. V lost 1 base to trimming and J lost 3 bases, with 10 bases between them. The CDR3 sequence is CASSLRRQKETQYF. The CDR3 coding sequence is TGTGCCAGCAGCTTGAGAAGACAGAAAGAGACCCAGTACTTC.

The CDR3 reads CSAADDRDNRNGYTF. Written as DNA, the CDR3 is TGCAGTGCCGCAGACGATAGGGACAATAGGAATGGCTACACCTTC. This chain links TRBV20-1 with TRBJ1-2, with a tentative D call TRBD1 (6 bases). There are 15 residues in the CDR3. Trimming cost V 6 bases and J 6 bases, with 23 bases left between them. Germline V lookup: CDR1 DFQATT, CDR2 SNEGSKA (reference sequence).

J is TRBJ1-2 and V is TRBV12-3 or TRBV12-4; D unclear. The CDR3 length is 12 residues. Trimming left V 4 bases short and J 8 bases short, with 11 bases between. CDR3 region: CASSWATWGYTF. Written as DNA, the CDR3 is TGTGCCAGCAGTTGGGCCACGTGGGGCTACACCTTC.

This clonotype was counted a few times. The genes are TRBV20-1 and TRBJ2-3; D unclear. The length of the CDR3 is 15 residues. Germline lookup yields CDR1 DFQATT and CDR2 SNEGSKA (reference sequence). The V end was cut by 5 bases, the J end by 6 bases, with 21 bases between. Here the CDR3 reads CSASEESPVEDTQYF. CDR3 nucleotides: TGCAGTGCTTCAGAGGAGAGTCCAGTAGAGGATACGCAGTATTTT.

The V call is TRBV7-2, the J call TRBJ2-1; D possibly corresponds to TRBD1 (6 bases). Trimming shortened V by 3 bases and J by 1 base, and 16 bases separated the two germline ends. Germline V CDR1 and CDR2: SGHTA, FQGNSA. This CDR3 comprises 17 residues. The CDR3 coding sequence is TGTGCCAGCAGCTTTGCCTTCGACAGGCCGTCCTACAATGAGCAGTTCTTC. This sequence encodes CASSFAFDRPSYNEQFF.

This chain uses TRBV12-3 or TRBV12-4 with TRBJ2-1; D is ambiguous. V lost 2 bases and J 7 bases, leaving 9 bases between the germline ends. The CDR3 sequence is 13 residues long. CDR3 nucleotide sequence: TGTGCCAGCAGTTTATTTGCCACAAATGAGCAGTTCTTC. It yields the protein CASSLFATNEQFF.

The chain carries TRBV10-3 and TRBJ1-1, with D perhaps matching TRBD1 (5 bases). Germline CDR1 is ENHRY and CDR2 is SYGVKD. The length of the CDR3 is 16 residues. V was clipped by 9 bases and J by 1 base, with 21 bases between them. The CDR3 DNA sequence: TGTGCCATAAGCCCTAGCAACCGGGACTCGAACACTGAAGCTTTCTTT. Translating gives CAISPSNRDSNTEAFF.

This sequence joins TRBV4-1 and TRBJ2-3; 13 nucleotides match TRBD2. The CDR3 runs 18 residues. In germline, CDR1 is MGHRA, CDR2 YSYEKL. Losses at the gene ends were 0 bases for V and 5 bases for J; bases not matched to a gene: 8. The CDR3 nucleotides are TGCGCCAGCAGCCAAGAACTAGCGGGAGGGAGAGCCGGAGATACGCAGTATTTT. This encodes CASSQELAGGRAGDTQYF.

Written as DNA, the CDR3 is TGCAGCGTTGAGGAGGGAGGGGGCAATCAGCCCCAGCATTTT. It yields the protein CSVEEGGGNQPQHF. The rearrangement uses TRBV29-1 and TRBJ1-5; D might be TRBD1 (5 bases). CDR3 size: 14 residues. Germline lookup yields CDR1 SQVTM and CDR2 ANQGSEA. V lost 3 bases and J 2 bases, leaving 11 bases between the germline ends.

The gene calls are TRBV29-1 and TRBJ2-2, with 9 bases fitting TRBD2. CDR3 length: 15 residues. Losses at the gene ends were 6 bases for V and 1 base for J; bases not matched to a gene: 6. The germline gives CDR1 SQVTM, CDR2 ANQGSEA. The DNA of the CDR3 is TGCAGCGTCTCCGAACTAGCGGGGAACACCGGGGAGCTGTTTTTT. Its protein is CSVSELAGNTGELFF.

The V gene is TRBV5-1, the J gene TRBJ2-3; the D gene is possibly TRBD2 (6 bases). V was shortened by 4 bases and J by 4 bases, with 19 bases between the two germline ends. Germline CDR1 is SGHRS and CDR2 is YFSETQ. There are 16 residues in the CDR3. DNA of the CDR3: TGCGCCAGCAGCCTCACCGGGACTGCCAGCGCAGATACGCAGTATTTT. Its translation is CASSLTGTASADTQYF.

Points on this clonotype: Germline and junction disagree at one end, which may indicate a read error. The gene calls are TRBV10-2 and TRBJ1-6, with unresolved D. The germline CDR1 and CDR2 sequences are WSHSY and SAAADI. The CDR3 runs 12 residues. The CDR3 DNA reads TGCGCCAACAGTCCGGGGAACTCACCCCTCCACTTT. Its protein product is CANSPGNSPLHF.